This T cell receptor (beta chain) appears in the sequencing data of a study of blood T cell repertoires in COVID-19. With regard to this clone: Since no conserved phenylalanine or tryptophan closes the CDR3, a read error is the likely cause. No DNA is shown, since the ends of the CDR3 on it are uncertain; the CDR3 is the one TCRdb lists.

Inclusive of both ends, the CDR3 amounts to 14 amino acids. The germline gives CDR1 MDHEN, CDR2 SYDVKM. This table comes from immunoSEQ multiplex PCR, and its TCRdb copy is limited to in-frame clones, with some not included. Seen here are about 480,000 clones, around nine tenths observed once, and the top ten hold 1.5% to 2%. The material sequenced was PBMCs or T cells enriched from blood (not recorded which). This chain connects TRBV28 to TRBJ2-7; TRBD2 is the table's D call and was not checked against the DNA. This sequence was found in a middle-aged woman who had recovered from COVID-19. CDR3 region: CASRAWTSGKALSL.